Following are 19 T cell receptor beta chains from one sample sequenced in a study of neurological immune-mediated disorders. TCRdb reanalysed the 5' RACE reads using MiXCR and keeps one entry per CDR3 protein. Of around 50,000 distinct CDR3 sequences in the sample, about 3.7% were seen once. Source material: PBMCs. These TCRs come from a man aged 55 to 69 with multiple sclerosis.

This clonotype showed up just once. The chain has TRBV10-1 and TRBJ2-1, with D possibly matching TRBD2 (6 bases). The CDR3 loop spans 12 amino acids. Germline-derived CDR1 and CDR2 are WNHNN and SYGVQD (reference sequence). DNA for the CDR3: TGCGTCACCAAGAACGGGGGCAATGAGCAGTTCTTC. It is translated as CVTKNGGNEQFF.

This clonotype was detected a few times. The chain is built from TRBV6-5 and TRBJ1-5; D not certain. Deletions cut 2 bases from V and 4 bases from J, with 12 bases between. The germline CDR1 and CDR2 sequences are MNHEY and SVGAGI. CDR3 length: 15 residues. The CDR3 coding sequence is TGTGCCAGCAGTTACCGGGGAGGCTTAAATCAGCCCCAGCATTTT. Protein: CASSYRGGLNQPQHF.

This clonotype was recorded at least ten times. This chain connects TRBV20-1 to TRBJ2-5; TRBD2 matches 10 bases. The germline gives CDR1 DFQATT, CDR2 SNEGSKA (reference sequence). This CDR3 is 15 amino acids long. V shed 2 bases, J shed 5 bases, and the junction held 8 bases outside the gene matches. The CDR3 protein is CSARLLAGAGETQYF. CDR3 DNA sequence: TGCAGTGCTAGACTTCTAGCGGGGGCCGGGGAGACCCAGTACTTC.

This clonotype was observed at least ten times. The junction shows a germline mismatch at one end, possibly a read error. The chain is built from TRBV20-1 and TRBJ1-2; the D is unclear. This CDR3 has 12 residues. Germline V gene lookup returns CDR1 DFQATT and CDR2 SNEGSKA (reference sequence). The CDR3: CSASRPNNGYTF. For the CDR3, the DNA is TGCAGTGCTAGCCGACCTAACAATGGCTACACCTTC.

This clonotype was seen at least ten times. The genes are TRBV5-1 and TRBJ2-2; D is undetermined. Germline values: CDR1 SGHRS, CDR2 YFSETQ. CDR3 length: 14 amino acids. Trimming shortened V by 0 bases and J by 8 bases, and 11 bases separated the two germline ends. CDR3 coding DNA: TGCGCCAGCAGCTTGGCACTCCCCGGAGGGGAGCTGTTTTTT. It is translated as CASSLALPGGELFF.

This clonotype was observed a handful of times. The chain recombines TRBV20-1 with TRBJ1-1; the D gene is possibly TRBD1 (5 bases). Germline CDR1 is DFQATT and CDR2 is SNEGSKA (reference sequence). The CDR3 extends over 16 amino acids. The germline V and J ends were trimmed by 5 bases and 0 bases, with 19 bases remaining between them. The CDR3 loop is CSAYRQPLGMNTEAFF. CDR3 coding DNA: TGCAGTGCTTACAGACAGCCCCTTGGAATGAACACTGAAGCTTTCTTT.

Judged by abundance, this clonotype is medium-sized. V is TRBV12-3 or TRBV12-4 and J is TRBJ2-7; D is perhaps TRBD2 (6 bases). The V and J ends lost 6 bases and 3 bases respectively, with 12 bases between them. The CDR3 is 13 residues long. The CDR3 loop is CASREGLIYEQYF. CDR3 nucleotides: TGTGCCAGCAGGGAGGGACTGATCTACGAGCAGTACTTC.

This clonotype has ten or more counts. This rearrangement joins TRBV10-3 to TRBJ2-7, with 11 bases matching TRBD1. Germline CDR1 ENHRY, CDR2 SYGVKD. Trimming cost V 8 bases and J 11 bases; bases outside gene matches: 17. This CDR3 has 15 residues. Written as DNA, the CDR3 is TGTGCCATCCTACTAGGACAGGGGGCATCTAGAGTTAAGTACTTC. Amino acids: CAILLGQGASRVKYF.

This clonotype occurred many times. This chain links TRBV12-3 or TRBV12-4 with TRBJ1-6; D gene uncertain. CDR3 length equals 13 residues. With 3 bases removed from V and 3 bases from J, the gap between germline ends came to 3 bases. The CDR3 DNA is TGTGCCAGCAGTTTGGGCTATAATTCACCCCTCCACTTT. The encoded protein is CASSLGYNSPLHF.

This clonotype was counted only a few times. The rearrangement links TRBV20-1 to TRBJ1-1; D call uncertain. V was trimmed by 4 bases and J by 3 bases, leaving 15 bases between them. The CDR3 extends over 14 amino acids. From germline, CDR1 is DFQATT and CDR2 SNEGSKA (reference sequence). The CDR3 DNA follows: TGCAGTGCTACCCCGGTAAGGCGAGACACTGAAGCTTTCTTT. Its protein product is CSATPVRRDTEAFF.

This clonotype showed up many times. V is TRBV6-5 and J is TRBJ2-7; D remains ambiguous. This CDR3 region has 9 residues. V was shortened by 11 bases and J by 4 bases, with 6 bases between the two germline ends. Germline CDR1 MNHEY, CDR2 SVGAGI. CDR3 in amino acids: CASSYEQYF. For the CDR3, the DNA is TGTGCCTCGAGTTACGAGCAGTACTTC.

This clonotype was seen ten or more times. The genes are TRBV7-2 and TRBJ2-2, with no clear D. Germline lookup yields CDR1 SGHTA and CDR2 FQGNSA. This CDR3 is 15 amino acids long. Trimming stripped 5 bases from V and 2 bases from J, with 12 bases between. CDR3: CASSLNMVNTGELFF. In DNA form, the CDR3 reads TGTGCCAGCAGCCTCAATATGGTCAACACCGGGGAGCTGTTTTTT.

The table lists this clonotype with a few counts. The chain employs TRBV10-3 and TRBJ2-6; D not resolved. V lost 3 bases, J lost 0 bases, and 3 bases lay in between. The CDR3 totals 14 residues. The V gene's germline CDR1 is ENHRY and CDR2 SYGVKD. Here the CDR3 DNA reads TGTGCCATCAGTGACAGCTCTGGGGCCAACGTCCTGACTTTC. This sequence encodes CAISDSSGANVLTF.

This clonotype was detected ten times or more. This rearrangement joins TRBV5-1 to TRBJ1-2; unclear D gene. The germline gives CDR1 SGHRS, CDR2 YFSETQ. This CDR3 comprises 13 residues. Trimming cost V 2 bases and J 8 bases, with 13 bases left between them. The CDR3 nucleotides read TGCGCCAGCAGCTTATACACCCGGTCCGGCTACACCTTC. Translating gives CASSLYTRSGYTF.

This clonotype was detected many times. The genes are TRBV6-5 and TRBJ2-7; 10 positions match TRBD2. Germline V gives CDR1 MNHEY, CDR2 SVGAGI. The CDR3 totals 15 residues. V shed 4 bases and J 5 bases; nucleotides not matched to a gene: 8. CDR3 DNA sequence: TGTGCCAGCAGTTCCGTGCTAGCGGGAGCGAACGAGCAGTACTTC. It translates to CASSSVLAGANEQYF.

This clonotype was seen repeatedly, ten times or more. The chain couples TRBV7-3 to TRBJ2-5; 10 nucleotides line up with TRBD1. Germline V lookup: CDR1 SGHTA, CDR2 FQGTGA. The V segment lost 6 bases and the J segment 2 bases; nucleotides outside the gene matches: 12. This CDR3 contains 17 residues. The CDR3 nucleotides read TGTGCCAGCAGGAGCATCGGGGGGGACAGGGGACAAGAGACCCAGTACTTC. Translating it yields CASRSIGGDRGQETQYF.

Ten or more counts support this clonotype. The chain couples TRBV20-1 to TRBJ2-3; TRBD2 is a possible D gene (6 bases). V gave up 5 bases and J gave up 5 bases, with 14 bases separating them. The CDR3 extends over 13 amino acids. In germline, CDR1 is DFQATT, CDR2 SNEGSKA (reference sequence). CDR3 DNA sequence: TGCAGTGCTCCGGCGGGGCCCGGAGATACGCAGTATTTT. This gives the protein CSAPAGPGDTQYF.

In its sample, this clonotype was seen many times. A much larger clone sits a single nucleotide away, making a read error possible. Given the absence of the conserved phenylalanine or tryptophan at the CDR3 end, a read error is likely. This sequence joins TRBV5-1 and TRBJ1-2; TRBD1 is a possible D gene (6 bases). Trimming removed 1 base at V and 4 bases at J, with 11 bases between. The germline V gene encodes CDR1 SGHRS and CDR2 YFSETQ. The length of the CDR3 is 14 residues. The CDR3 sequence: CASSLPGASYGYTC. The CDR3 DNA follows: TGCGCCAGCAGCTTGCCGGGGGCGAGCTATGGCTACACCTGC.

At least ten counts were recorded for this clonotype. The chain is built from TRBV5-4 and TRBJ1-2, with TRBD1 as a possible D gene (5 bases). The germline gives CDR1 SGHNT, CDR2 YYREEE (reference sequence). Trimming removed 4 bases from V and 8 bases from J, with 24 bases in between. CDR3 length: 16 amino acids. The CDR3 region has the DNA TGTGCCAGCAGCATACGCAACGCAGGGTTAAGCCAGGGCTACACCTTC. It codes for CASSIRNAGLSQGYTF. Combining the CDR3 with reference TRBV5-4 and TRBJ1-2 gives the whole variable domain ETGVTQSPTHLIKTRGQQVTLRCSSQSGHNTVSWYQQALGQGPQFIFQYYREEENGRGNFPPRFSGLQFPNYSSELNVNALELDDSALYLCASSIRNAGLSQGYTFGSGTRLTVV.